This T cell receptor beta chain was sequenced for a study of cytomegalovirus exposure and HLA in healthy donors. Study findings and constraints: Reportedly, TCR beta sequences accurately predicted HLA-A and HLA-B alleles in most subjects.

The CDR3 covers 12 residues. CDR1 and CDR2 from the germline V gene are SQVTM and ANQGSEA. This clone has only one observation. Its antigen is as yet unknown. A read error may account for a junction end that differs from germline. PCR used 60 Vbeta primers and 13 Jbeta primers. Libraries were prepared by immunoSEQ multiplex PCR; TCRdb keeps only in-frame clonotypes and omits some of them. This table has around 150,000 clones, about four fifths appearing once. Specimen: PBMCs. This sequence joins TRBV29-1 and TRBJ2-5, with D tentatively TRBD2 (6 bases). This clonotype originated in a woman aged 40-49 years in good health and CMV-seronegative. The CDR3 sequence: CSVDGGAENQYF. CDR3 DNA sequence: TGCAGCGTTGACGGCGGGGCCGAGAACCAGTACTTC.